This T cell receptor beta chain came from a study of beta chain features in type 1 diabetes. All of the isolated RNA was reverse transcribed, so expressed TCRB transcripts were sequenced. Profiling relied on immunoSEQ multiplex PCR, and the TCRdb table lists in-frame clones only, not all of them. Among 120,000 to 150,000 clones listed, 6.9% were seen once. The CDR3 spans 15 residues. The germline V gene encodes CDR1 SGHRS and CDR2 YFSETQ. V lost 0 bases to trimming and J lost 9 bases; unmatched junction nucleotides: 7. The gene calls are TRBV5-1 and TRBJ2-1, with 9 bases matching TRBD2. The sequenced sample was central memory CD4+ T cells from blood. The sequence derives from a woman aged 25-40 years in good health. The CDR3 DNA reads TGCGCCAGCAGCTTGGGGGGTAGCGGGAGATTTGAGCAGTTCTTC. Its protein product is CASSLGGSGRFEQFF.